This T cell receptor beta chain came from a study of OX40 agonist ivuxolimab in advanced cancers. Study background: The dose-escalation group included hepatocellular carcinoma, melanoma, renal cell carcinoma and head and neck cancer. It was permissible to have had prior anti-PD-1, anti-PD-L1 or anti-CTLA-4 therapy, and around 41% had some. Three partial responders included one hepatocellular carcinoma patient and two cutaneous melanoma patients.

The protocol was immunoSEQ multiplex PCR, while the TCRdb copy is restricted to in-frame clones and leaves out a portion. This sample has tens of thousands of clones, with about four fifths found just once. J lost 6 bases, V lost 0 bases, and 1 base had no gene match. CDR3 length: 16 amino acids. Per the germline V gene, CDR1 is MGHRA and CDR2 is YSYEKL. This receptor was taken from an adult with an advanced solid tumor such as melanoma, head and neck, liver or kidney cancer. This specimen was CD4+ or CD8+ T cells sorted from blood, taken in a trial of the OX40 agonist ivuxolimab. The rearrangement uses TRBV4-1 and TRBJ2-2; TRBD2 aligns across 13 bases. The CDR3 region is CASSQELAGGSGELFF. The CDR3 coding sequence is TGCGCCAGCAGCCAAGAACTAGCGGGGGGGTCCGGGGAGCTGTTTTTT.